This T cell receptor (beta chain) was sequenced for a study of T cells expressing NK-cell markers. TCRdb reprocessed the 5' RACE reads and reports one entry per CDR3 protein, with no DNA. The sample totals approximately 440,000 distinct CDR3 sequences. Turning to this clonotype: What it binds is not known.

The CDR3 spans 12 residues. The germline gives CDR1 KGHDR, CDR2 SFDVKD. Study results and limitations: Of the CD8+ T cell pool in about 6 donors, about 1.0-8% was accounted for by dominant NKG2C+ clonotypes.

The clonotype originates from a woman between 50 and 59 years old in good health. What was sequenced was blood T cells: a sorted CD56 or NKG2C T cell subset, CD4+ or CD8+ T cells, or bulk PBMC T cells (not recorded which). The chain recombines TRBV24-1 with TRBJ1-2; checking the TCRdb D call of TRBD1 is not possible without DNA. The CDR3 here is CATEDRGYGYTF.